This T cell receptor (beta chain) was profiled in a study of Graves' ophthalmopathy and Graves' hyperthyroidism (dated by TCRdb to 2016 to 2018). Describing the broader study: Peripheral blood was collected at initial diagnosis, before any treatment. To tell Graves' ophthalmopathy apart from Graves' hyperthyroidism, and to predict which patients would progress to ophthalmopathy, the study relied on TCR beta repertoire signatures. In total, some 130 blood samples were TCR-sequenced: roughly 45 ophthalmopathy, around 75 hyperthyroidism and some 17 hyperthyroidism-to-ophthalmopathy patients. To explore V-J signatures that separate ophthalmopathy from hyperthyroidism, a discovery set of approximately 100 patients was enrolled, consisting of approximately 45 with ophthalmopathy and some 56 with stable hyperthyroidism. For independent validation, a separate cohort was made up of around 19 hyperthyroidism patients plus 17 patients who later progressed from hyperthyroidism to ophthalmopathy. T-cell repertoires of thyroid tissue and blood were compared in more than 5 hyperthyroidism patients. Following sampling, methimazole starting at 30 mg daily was administered to hyperthyroidism patients, and high-dose intravenous methylprednisolone was administered to ophthalmopathy patients.

Hyperthyroidism was considered stable if no progression to ophthalmopathy occurred within 18 months of follow-up. Patients with hyperthyroidism were aged 18 to 65 years, had been newly diagnosed, and had a disease duration of less than 2 months. Anyone with other autoimmune diseases, uncontrolled infections, pregnancy or lactation was excluded from the study. Diagnosis relied on clinical symptoms, serum thyroxine, TRAb, thyroid ultrasound and orbital computed tomography. Ficoll-Paque density gradient centrifugation was used to isolate PBMCs from about 10 ml of fresh peripheral blood. Total RNA was extracted using Trizol reagent, and RNA quality was checked on an Agilent 2100 Bioanalyzer. From cysteine to phenylalanine, the CDR3 is 14 amino acids long. The DNA shown is the 42-base CDR3, in frame from base 1. CDR1 and CDR2, looked up from the germline V gene, are SGHRS and YFSETQ. At the junction V is shortened by 0 bases and J by 5 bases; bases outside the gene matches: 4.

What the authors observed across the whole study: Most of the expanded thyroid clonotypes with a frequency above 0.001 were also detected in blood, and it was suggested that the thyroid immune response may be reflected by blood repertoires. No statistical method was used to predetermine the sample size, and group allocation was not hidden from the investigators. Ophthalmopathy was separated from stable hyperthyroidism by the 13-signature model with roughly 88% sensitivity and less than 82% specificity in cross-validation and with 80%/75% in the test set. In validation, the model predicted ophthalmopathy progression with more than 55% sensitivity and approximately 75% specificity; fewer than 15 predicted patients were CT-confirmed with GO in a median of around 6 months.

This clonotype was seen ten or more times. Its target antigen remains unknown. No base qualities exist here, and no much larger clone lies one base off it. TCR beta CDR3 regions were amplified from RNA transcripts for repertoire sequencing. A first-round RT-PCR used HTBI primers with the Qiagen OneStep RT-PCR kit, followed by a second-round multiplex PCR, size selection and purification. The libraries underwent paired-end sequencing with 100 bp reads on an Illumina HiSeq2000. The authors' analysis ran thus. SOAPnuke was used for read processing, and reads with adapters, uncalled bases, a mean Phred below 15, or no exact constant-primer or identifier match were discarded. COPE v1.2.5 was used to merge high-quality paired reads. Clonotypes were defined as unique nucleotide sequences and were aligned to IMGT TRB V, D and J references using MiTCR v1.1. Analysis was restricted to V-J combinations with a frequency above 0.0001, which covered about 99% of repertoires. For each V-J combination, a TCR clonal expansion and chaos score was defined as the ratio of F50 clonal expansion to chaos observed in the TCRdist matrix. Welch's t-statistics and random forest were used to reduce features to about 13 V-J combinations, which were fed into a naive Bayes classifier. The similarity between thyroid and blood repertoires was quantified using the Morisita-Horn index. Clones were called with MiXCR by TCRdb after fastp trimmed the public reads at Q25, and only in-frame beta chains were retained. Under each unique CDR3 protein, matching rows form one entry showing the most common genes and DNA. TCRdb, not the original authors, processed these V and J calls. Recorded for this sample are a few hundred thousand distinct CDR3 sequences; about a sixth of them occurred a single time. Clones ranked in the top ten supply roughly 2.4% of the sample.

The source material was peripheral blood. Recombination joined TRBV5-1 with TRBJ2-7; 8 nucleotides in the junction match TRBD1. This clonotype originated in an adult woman with stable Graves' hyperthyroidism. The CDR3: CASSLGTGLDEQYF. The DNA sequence follows: TGCGCCAGCAGCTTGGGGACAGGGCTCGACGAGCAGTACTTC.